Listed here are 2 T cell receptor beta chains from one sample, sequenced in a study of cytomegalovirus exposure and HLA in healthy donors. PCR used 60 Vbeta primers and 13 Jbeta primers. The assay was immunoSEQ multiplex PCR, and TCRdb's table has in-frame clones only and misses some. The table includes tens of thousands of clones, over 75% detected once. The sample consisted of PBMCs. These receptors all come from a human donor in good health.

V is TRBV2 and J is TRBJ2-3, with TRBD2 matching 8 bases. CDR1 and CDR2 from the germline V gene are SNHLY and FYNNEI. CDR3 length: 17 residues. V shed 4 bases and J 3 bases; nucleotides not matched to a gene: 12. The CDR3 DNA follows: TGTGCCAGCAGTGTCCTCGGGGGCGGGGGGCAAACAGATACGCAGTATTTT. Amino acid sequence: CASSVLGGGGQTDTQYF.

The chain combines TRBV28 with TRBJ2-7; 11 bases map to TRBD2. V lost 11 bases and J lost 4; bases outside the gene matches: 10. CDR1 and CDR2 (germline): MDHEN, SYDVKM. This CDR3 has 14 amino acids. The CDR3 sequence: CAHRGSGGAYEQYF. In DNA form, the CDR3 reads TGTGCCCATAGGGGTAGCGGGGGGGCTTACGAGCAGTACTTC.